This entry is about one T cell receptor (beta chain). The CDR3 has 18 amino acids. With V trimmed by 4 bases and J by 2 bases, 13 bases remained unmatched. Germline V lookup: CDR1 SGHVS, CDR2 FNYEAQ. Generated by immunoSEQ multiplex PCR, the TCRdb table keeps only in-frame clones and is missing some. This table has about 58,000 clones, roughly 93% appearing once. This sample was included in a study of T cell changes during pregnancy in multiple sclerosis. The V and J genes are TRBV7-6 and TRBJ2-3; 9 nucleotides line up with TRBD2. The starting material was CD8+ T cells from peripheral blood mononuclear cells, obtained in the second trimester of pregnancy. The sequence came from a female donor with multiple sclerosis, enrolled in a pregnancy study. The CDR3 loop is CASSSTAGGAYLTDTQYF. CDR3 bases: TGTGCCAGCAGCTCCACGGCGGGGGGGGCATATCTCACAGATACGCAGTATTTT.